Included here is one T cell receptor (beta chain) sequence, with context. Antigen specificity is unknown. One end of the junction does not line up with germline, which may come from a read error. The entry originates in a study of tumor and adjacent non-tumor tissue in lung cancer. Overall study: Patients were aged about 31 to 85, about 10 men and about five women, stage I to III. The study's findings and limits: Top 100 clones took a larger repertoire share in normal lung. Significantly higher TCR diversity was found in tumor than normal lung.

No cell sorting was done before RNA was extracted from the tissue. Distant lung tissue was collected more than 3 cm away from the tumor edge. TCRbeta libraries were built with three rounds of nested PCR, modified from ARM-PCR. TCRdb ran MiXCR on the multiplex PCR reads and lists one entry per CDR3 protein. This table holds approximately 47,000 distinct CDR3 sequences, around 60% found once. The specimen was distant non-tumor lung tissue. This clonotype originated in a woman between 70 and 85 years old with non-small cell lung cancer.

CDR3 DNA sequence: TGTGCCAGCAGCTTGAGGGGGCCAGGGGTGACTGGCTACACCTTT. This encodes CASSLRGPGVTGYTF. The chain links TRBV5-4 to TRBJ1-2; 7 nucleotides align to TRBD1. Germline-derived CDR1 and CDR2 are SGHNT and YYREEE (reference sequence). The CDR3 covers 15 residues.